This T cell receptor beta chain was found in a study of CD8+CD57+ T cells in acquired aplastic anemia. Regarding the study as a whole: Between patients and controls, CD8+ Simpson's diversity did not vary significantly. A set of around 30 CD8+ CDR3 sequences was shared between patients and controls, and these sequences appeared highly expressed in patients.

This clonotype was observed at least ten times. Its antigen remains unknown. Flow cytometry had shown expanded CD8+CD57+ cells in the patients chosen for sequencing. As a group, the patients uniformly had severe acquired aplastic anemia. TCR beta VDJ and CDR3 profiles were obtained from a genomic DNA template. TCRdb ran MiXCR on the reads and lists one entry per CDR3 protein. The sample shows hundreds of thousands of distinct CDR3 sequences, roughly 53% of them seen only once. The source material was sorted CD4+, CD8+, or CD8+CD57+ T cells (not recorded which) from PBMCs. The origin of this receptor is a human donor with aplastic anemia.

The CDR3 DNA reads as TGTGCCAGCAGCCAAGGGTGGAAAGCGGGGAACTCCTACGAGCAGTACTTC. Its protein product is CASSQGWKAGNSYEQYF. This sequence joins TRBV3-1 and TRBJ2-7; 7 nucleotides line up with TRBD2. With 1 base clipped from V and 0 bases from J, the junction kept 9 bases outside the gene matches. The germline V gene encodes CDR1 LGHDT and CDR2 YNNKEL (reference sequence). The CDR3 has 17 amino acids.